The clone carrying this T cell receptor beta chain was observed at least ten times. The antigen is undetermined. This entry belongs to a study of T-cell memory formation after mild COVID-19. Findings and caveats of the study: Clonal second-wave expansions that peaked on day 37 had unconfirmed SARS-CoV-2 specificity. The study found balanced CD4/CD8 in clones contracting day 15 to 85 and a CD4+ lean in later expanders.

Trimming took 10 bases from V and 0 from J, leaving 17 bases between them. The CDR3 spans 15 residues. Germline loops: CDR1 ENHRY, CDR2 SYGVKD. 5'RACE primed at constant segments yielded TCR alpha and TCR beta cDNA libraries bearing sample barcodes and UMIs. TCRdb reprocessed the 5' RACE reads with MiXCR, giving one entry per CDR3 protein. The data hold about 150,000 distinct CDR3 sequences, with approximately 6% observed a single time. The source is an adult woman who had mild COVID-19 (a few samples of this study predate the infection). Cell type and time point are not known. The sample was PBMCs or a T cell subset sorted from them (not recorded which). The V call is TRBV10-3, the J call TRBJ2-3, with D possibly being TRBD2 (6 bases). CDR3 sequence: CASGRGETSTDTQYF. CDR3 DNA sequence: TGTGCCAGCGGGCGCGGGGAGACTAGCACAGATACGCAGTATTTT.